This T cell receptor (beta chain) was documented in a study of blood T cell repertoires in COVID-19. Study in general: Italy, Spain and the United States were the sources of the convalescent and acute COVID-19 samples.

Enrolled through a virtual design, the participants were between 18 and 89 years of age and came from some 26 US areas. Cohort assignment relied on participant-reported clinical history. Original methodology: Reference gene primer amplification yielded estimated nucleated cell counts. Clones were read by immunoSEQ multiplex PCR, and TCRdb kept only the in-frame ones, dropping some. V, J and clone size are those of that table, while D and trimming were read from the DNA. The data show approximately 240,000 clones, with roughly 80% seen just once and approximately 1.3% held by the top ten. The receptor's source is a middle-aged woman with acute COVID-19. What was sequenced was PBMCs or T cells enriched from blood (not recorded which).

The CDR3: CATSDRDKANTGELFF. In DNA form, the CDR3 reads TGTGCCACCAGTGACCGAGACAAGGCGAACACCGGGGAGCTGTTTTTT. The chain has TRBV24-1 and TRBJ2-2; D unresolved. CDR1 is KGHDR, CDR2 SFDVKD, per germline. The CDR3 has 16 amino acids. Trimming removed 4 bases at V and 0 bases at J, with 11 bases between.